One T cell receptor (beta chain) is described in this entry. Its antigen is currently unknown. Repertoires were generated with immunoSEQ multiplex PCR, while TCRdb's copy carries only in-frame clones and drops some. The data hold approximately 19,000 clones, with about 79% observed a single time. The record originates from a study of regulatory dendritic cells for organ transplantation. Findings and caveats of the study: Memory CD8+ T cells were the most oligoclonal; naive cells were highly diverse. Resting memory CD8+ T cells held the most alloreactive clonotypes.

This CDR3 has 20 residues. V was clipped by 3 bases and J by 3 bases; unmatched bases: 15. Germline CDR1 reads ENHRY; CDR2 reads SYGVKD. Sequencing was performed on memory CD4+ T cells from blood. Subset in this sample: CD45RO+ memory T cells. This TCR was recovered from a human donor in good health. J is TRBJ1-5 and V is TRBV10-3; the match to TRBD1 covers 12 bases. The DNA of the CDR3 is TGTGCCATCAGTGATGCCAAACCGGGACAGGGGGCCGCCTACAATCAGCCCCAGCATTTT. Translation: CAISDAKPGQGAAYNQPQHF.